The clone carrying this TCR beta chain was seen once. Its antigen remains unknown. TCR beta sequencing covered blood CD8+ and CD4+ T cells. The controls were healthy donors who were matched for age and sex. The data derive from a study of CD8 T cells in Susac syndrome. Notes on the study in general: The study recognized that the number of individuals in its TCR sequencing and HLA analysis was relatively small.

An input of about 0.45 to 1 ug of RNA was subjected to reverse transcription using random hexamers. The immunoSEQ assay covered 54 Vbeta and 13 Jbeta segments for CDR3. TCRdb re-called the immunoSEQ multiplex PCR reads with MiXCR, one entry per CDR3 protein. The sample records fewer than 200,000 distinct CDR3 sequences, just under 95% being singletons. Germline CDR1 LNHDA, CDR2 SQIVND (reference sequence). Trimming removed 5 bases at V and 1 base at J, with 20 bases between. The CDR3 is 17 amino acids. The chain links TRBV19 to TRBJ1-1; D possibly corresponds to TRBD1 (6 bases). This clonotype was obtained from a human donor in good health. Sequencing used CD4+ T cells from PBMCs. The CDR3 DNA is TGTGCCAGTAGTCTAAGGGGGGTTCCCCGCCCGAACACTGAAGCTTTCTTT. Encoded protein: CASSLRGVPRPNTEAFF.